This TCR beta chain was captured in a study of blood T cell repertoires in COVID-19. This clone was counted once. Trimming took 0 bases from V and 4 from J, leaving 22 bases between them. Germline loops: CDR1 SGHKS, CDR2 YYEKEE (reference sequence). The CDR3 is 18 residues long. The protocol was immunoSEQ multiplex PCR, while the TCRdb copy is restricted to in-frame clones and leaves out a portion. The sample records just under 250,000 clones, roughly 89% being singletons. The sequenced material came from PBMCs or T cells enriched from blood (not recorded which). This clonotype originated in a woman in her 30s who had recovered from COVID-19. V is TRBV5-5 and J is TRBJ1-2, with TRBD1 as a possible D gene (6 bases). The CDR3 nucleotides read TGTGCCAGCAGCTTGGATTGGAGGACAGATACTGGGGCCTATGGCTACACCTTC. As protein: CASSLDWRTDTGAYGYTF.